Only a few counts were recorded for the clone carrying this T cell receptor beta chain. Its antigen is currently unknown. The data were taken from a study of T cell responses to AZD1222 COVID-19 vaccine. Study in general: Recipients boosted at about 4 weeks or about 12 weeks are pooled.

This CDR3 spans 18 amino acids. V shed 1 base, J shed 1 base, and the junction held 12 bases outside the gene matches. The germline V gene has CDR1 SGDLS and CDR2 YYNGEE. Study conclusions and caveats: It was only after the peak T cell response that any repertoires were sampled.

The repertoire was sequenced with immunoSEQ multiplex PCR; TCRdb's copy has only in-frame clones and lacks some. In the table there are about 56,000 clones, over 75% of which are singletons. The chain combines TRBV9 with TRBJ2-5, with 8 bases that match TRBD1. The sample was peripheral blood, taken on day 0 of AZD1222 vaccination. This clonotype was obtained from an adult in good health. The CDR3 loop reads CASSVSPLQGAGQETQYF. DNA of the CDR3: TGTGCCAGCAGCGTATCTCCTCTCCAGGGGGCAGGCCAAGAGACCCAGTACTTC.